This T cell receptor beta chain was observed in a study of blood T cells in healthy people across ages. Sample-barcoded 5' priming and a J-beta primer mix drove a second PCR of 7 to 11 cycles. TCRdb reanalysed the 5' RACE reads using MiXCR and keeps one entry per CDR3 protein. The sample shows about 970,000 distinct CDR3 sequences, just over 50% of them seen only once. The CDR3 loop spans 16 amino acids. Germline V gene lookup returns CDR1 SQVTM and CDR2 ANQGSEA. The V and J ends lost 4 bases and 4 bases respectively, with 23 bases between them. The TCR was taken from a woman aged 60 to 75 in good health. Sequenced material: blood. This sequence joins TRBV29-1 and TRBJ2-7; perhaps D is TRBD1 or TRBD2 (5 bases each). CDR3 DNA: TGCAGCGTTGTTCGTGCCTTGGGACCCGGACCTTACGAGCAGTACTTC. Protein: CSVVRALGPGPYEQYF.